The rows below give T cell receptor beta chains drawn from one sample of a study of cytomegalovirus exposure and HLA in healthy donors. TCRdb's table, derived via immunoSEQ multiplex PCR, lists solely in-frame clones and lacks some. The sample yields some 95,000 clones, roughly 66% seen once. Sequencing was done on a sample of PBMCs. These receptors came from a man aged 25-45 years in good health and CMV-seronegative. The CDR3 runs from the conserved cysteine through the conserved F or W. D genes are given only for firm matches. Not all rows give a size; the values are once, few, many and, for expanded clones, a class.

d_call: NA
clone_size: NA
cdr3_length: 15
j_call: TRBJ1-2
v_call: TRBV19
cdr3_nt: TGTGCCAGTAGTTTCGGAACAGGAGCTGGCTATGGCTACACCTTC
cdr3_aa: CASSFGTGAGYGYTF

d_call: NA
clone_size: once
cdr3_length: 12
j_call: TRBJ2-5
v_call: TRBV29-1
cdr3_nt: TGCAGCGTGGAGGCCCCGGAAGAGACCCAGTACTTC
cdr3_aa: CSVEAPEETQYF

d_call: NA
clone_size: NA
cdr3_length: 11
j_call: TRBJ1-1
v_call: TRBV29-1
cdr3_nt: TGCAGCGACGGGAAGGGCGGTGGGGCTTTCTTT
cdr3_aa: CSDGKGGGAFF

d_call: TRBD1
clone_size: once
cdr3_length: 13
j_call: TRBJ1-1
v_call: TRBV4-2
cdr3_nt: TGTGCCAGCAGCCCGACAGGGGGGGGTGAAGCTTTCTTT
cdr3_aa: CASSPTGGGEAFF

d_call: TRBD1
clone_size: few
cdr3_length: 15
j_call: TRBJ2-7
v_call: TRBV7-8
cdr3_nt: TGTGCCAGCAGCTTCGGGACAGGGGTCTCCTACGAGCAGTACTTC
cdr3_aa: CASSFGTGVSYEQYF

d_call: TRBD1
clone_size: NA
cdr3_length: 13
j_call: TRBJ1-1
v_call: TRBV29-1
cdr3_nt: TGCAGCGTTGTCGGGACAGGGGGCACTGAAGCTTTCTTT
cdr3_aa: CSVVGTGGTEAFF

d_call: NA
clone_size: NA
cdr3_length: 15
j_call: TRBJ2-7
v_call: TRBV28
cdr3_nt: TGTGCCAGCAGTTTACCCTTTTCCCCCGGCTACGAGCAGTACTTC
cdr3_aa: CASSLPFSPGYEQYF

d_call: NA
clone_size: NA
cdr3_length: 19
j_call: TRBJ1-1
v_call: TRBV4-3
cdr3_nt: TGCGCCAGCAGCCAAGAGCTTCTTCGGGGATCCCAAAAGGACACTGAAGCTTTCTTT
cdr3_aa: CASSQELLRGSQKDTEAFF

d_call: NA
clone_size: NA
cdr3_length: 12
j_call: TRBJ1-1
v_call: TRBV13
cdr3_nt: TGTGCCAGCAGGTACATGAACACTGAAGCTTTCTTT
cdr3_aa: CASRYMNTEAFF

d_call: TRBD1
clone_size: NA
cdr3_length: 17
j_call: TRBJ1-1
v_call: TRBV11-2
cdr3_nt: TGTGCCAGCAGCTTCATATACGGGACAGGGATGGGCACTGAAGCTTTCTTT
cdr3_aa: CASSFIYGTGMGTEAFF

d_call: NA
clone_size: NA
cdr3_length: 14
j_call: TRBJ1-1
v_call: TRBV29-1
cdr3_nt: TGCAGCGTTGTGGCCCAGGGGCTAGGCACTGAAGCTTTCTTT
cdr3_aa: CSVVAQGLGTEAFF

d_call: TRBD1
clone_size: NA
cdr3_length: 17
j_call: TRBJ2-1
v_call: TRBV27
cdr3_nt: TGTGCCAGCAGTTTATCCACGGGGACAGGGTTAAACAATGAGCAGTTCTTC
cdr3_aa: CASSLSTGTGLNNEQFF

d_call: TRBD1
clone_size: NA
cdr3_length: 13
j_call: TRBJ2-3
v_call: TRBV30
cdr3_nt: TGTGCCTGGGACAGGGGGCAGGGAGATACGCAGTATTTT
cdr3_aa: CAWDRGQGDTQYF

d_call: NA
clone_size: NA
cdr3_length: 14
j_call: TRBJ1-6
v_call: TRBV19
cdr3_nt: TGTGCCAGTAGTTTAGCCCCAGGGCTCTCACCCCTCCACTTT
cdr3_aa: CASSLAPGLSPLHF

d_call: NA
clone_size: NA
cdr3_length: 15
j_call: TRBJ1-5
v_call: TRBV7-2
cdr3_nt: TGTGCCAGCAGCTTAGGAAGCGATAGCAATCAGCCCCAGCATTTT
cdr3_aa: CASSLGSDSNQPQHF

d_call: NA
clone_size: NA
cdr3_length: 14
j_call: TRBJ2-3
v_call: TRBV7-2
cdr3_nt: TGTGCCAGCAGCTTGGTCGGGGGCACAGATACGCAGTATTTT
cdr3_aa: CASSLVGGTDTQYF

d_call: NA
clone_size: NA
cdr3_length: 13
j_call: TRBJ2-7
v_call: TRBV9
cdr3_nt: TGTGCCAGCAGCGAGACAGCGACCTACGAGCAGTACTTC
cdr3_aa: CASSETATYEQYF

d_call: TRBD1
clone_size: NA
cdr3_length: 15
j_call: TRBJ1-1
v_call: TRBV5-4
cdr3_nt: TGTGCCAGCAGCAACCGAGGACAGGGGAGCACTGAAGCTTTCTTT
cdr3_aa: CASSNRGQGSTEAFF

d_call: TRBD1
clone_size: NA
cdr3_length: 18
j_call: TRBJ2-5
v_call: TRBV14
cdr3_nt: TGTGCCAGCAGCCAAGATCTTCTTACAGGGGGAGGATGGGAGACCCAGTACTTC
cdr3_aa: CASSQDLLTGGGWETQYF

d_call: TRBD1
clone_size: few
cdr3_length: 15
j_call: TRBJ2-1
v_call: TRBV5-1
cdr3_nt: TGCGCCAGCAGCCCCGGGGACAGGGGCTACAATGAGCAGTTCTTC
cdr3_aa: CASSPGDRGYNEQFF

d_call: TRBD1
clone_size: NA
cdr3_length: 17
j_call: TRBJ2-5
v_call: TRBV27
cdr3_nt: TGTGCCAGCAGTCTAGGTGTACAGGGGGTAGCGGAAGAGACCCAGTACTTC
cdr3_aa: CASSLGVQGVAEETQYF

d_call: NA
clone_size: NA
cdr3_length: 15
j_call: TRBJ2-5
v_call: TRBV13
cdr3_nt: TGTGCCAGCGTACAGGGGCAAGGGGGGACAGAGACCCAGTACTTC
cdr3_aa: CASVQGQGGTETQYF